A selection of T cell receptor beta chains follows, all from one sample in a study of monozygotic twins with inflammatory bowel disease. Following a re-call of the 5' RACE reads, TCRdb has one entry per CDR3 protein and lacks DNA. The repertoire table contains over 350,000 distinct CDR3 sequences. The sequencing sample was made of blood. These receptors were taken from a human donor with ulcerative colitis or Crohn's disease, or a healthy co-twin of an affected twin (not recorded which). The CDR3 runs from the conserved cysteine through the conserved F or W. The order of the fields is V gene, J gene, CDR3 protein.

TRBV20-1,TRBJ2-4,CSAKWAGLDGIQYF
TRBV18,TRBJ2-3,CASSPTRRATDTQYF
TRBV12-3/TRBV12-4,TRBJ1-5,CASSLVGVGNQPQHF
TRBV5-1,TRBJ2-4,CASSPPLGAKNIQYF
TRBV29-1,TRBJ1-4,CSVGLRGAMKLFF
TRBV7-9,TRBJ2-5,CASNPDGEPAGETQYF
TRBV4-1,TRBJ2-7,CASSHPGQASSEQYF
TRBV28,TRBJ2-3,CASSLGRGATDTQYF
TRBV6-2/TRBV6-3,TRBJ1-1,CASSYFRVSEAFF
TRBV5-1,TRBJ1-2,CASSQSSGTGLGYTF
TRBV5-1,TRBJ1-1,CASSLGGIQNTEAFF
TRBV19,TRBJ2-7,CDSSWGQGTYEQYF
TRBV4-2,TRBJ1-1,CASSVPGPTARGAFF
TRBV27,TRBJ2-2,CASTSFGTGELFF
TRBV6-1,TRBJ2-2,CASSPARAATGELFF
TRBV6-1,TRBJ2-5,CASSVRDSQETQYF
TRBV5-1,TRBJ1-6,CASSLGVFGYNSPLHF
TRBV12-3/TRBV12-4,TRBJ1-6,CASCQAEGSPLHF